The 28 T cell receptor beta chains presented below share a single source sample, sequenced in a study of vaccination and CD4 T cells after COVID-19. Which antigens these TCRs recognize remains unknown. An Oncomine TCR Beta short-read assay was used to sequence the DNA from cultured CD4+ T cells. TCRdb used MiXCR to reprocess the PCR reads, holding one entry per CDR3 protein. The repertoire holds several thousand distinct CDR3 sequences, with about 61% as singletons. Described treatment: approximately 11-day PBMC culture with coronavirus spike peptide pools or control peptides (ViraFEST assay). The sequencing input was CD4+ T cells from blood, cultured in vitro. The origin of the receptors is a human donor who had recovered from COVID-19.

This chain uses TRBV6-1 with TRBJ2-3; perhaps TRBD1 as D (10 bases). The germline gives CDR1 MNHNS, CDR2 SASEGT. Trimming shortened V by 10 bases and J by 3 bases, and 26 bases separated the two germline ends. The CDR3 runs to 17 residues. CDR3: CATSAGQGTSRTDTQYF. The CDR3 DNA is TGTGCCACTTCGGCGGGACAGGGGACTAGCCGAACAGATACGCAGTATTTT.

This clonotype was found a few times. The chain couples TRBV11-2 to TRBJ1-5; TRBD1 aligns across 7 bases. Trimming took 3 bases from V and 0 from J; bases not matched to a gene: 2. The length of the CDR3 is 15 residues. Germline assignment: CDR1 SGHAT and CDR2 FQNNGV. The CDR3 loop reads CASSLTGNSNQPQHF. The CDR3 DNA reads TGTGCCAGCAGCTTGACAGGGAATAGCAATCAGCCCCAGCATTTT.

This clonotype appeared a single time. The chain links TRBV28 to TRBJ2-3; 9 positions agree with TRBD2. This CDR3 has 16 residues. Germline CDR1 and CDR2: MDHEN and SYDVKM. V gave up 2 bases and J gave up 4 bases; unmatched junction bases: 7. The CDR3 protein is CASSLRLLAGADTQYF. The CDR3, as DNA: TGTGCCAGCAGTTTAAGACTACTAGCGGGCGCAGATACGCAGTATTTT.

J is TRBJ1-2 and V is TRBV6-1; a weak D match, TRBD1 (5 bases). There are 15 residues in the CDR3. The germline CDR1 and CDR2 sequences are MNHNS and SASEGT. V gave up 0 bases and J gave up 4 bases, with 12 bases separating them. The CDR3 DNA sequence: TGTGCCAGCAGTGAAGCAATCCGGGGGAGCTATGGCTACACCTTC. This encodes CASSEAIRGSYGYTF.

The V and J genes are TRBV5-4 and TRBJ2-5, with 9 bases that match TRBD1. CDR1 is SGHNT and CDR2 is YYREEE in the germline V gene (reference sequence). J lost 3 bases, V lost 4 bases, and 1 base had no gene match. The CDR3 extends over 13 amino acids. The CDR3: CASSRTGEETQYF. DNA for the CDR3: TGTGCCAGCAGCCGGACAGGGGAAGAGACCCAGTACTTC.

The rearrangement uses TRBV7-9 and TRBJ2-7, with D unclear. Germline V CDR1 and CDR2: SEHNR, FQNEAQ (reference sequence). The V end was cut by 1 base, the J end by 3 bases, with 7 bases between. The CDR3 is 13 residues long. For the CDR3, the DNA is TGTGCCAGCAGCTTAGGGACCCTCTACGAGCAGTACTTC. It encodes CASSLGTLYEQYF.

The gene calls are TRBV6-4 and TRBJ2-2; TRBD1 agrees at 10 bases. CDR3 length: 15 residues. Germline assignment: CDR1 MRHNA and CDR2 SNTAGT. V was clipped by 6 bases and J by 5 bases; unmatched bases: 6. The CDR3, as DNA: TGTGCCAGCAGGCAGGGGACAGGGGAAACCGGGGAGCTGTTTTTT. Residues: CASRQGTGETGELFF.

The V gene is TRBV28, the J gene TRBJ2-3, with 11 bases fitting TRBD2. The V segment lost 3 bases and the J segment 6 bases; nucleotides outside the gene matches: 5. This CDR3 is built from 15 residues. CDR1 MDHEN and CDR2 SYDVKM come from the germline V gene. CDR3: CASSFPSGGLDTQYF. DNA of the CDR3: TGTGCCAGCAGTTTTCCTAGCGGGGGGCTCGATACGCAGTATTTT. Filled out from reference TRBV28 and TRBJ2-3, the complete variable domain reads DVKVTQSSRYLVKRTGEKVFLECVQDMDHENMFWYRQDPGLGLRLIYFSYDVKMKEKGDIPEGYSVSREKKERFSLILESASTNQTSMYLCASSFPSGGLDTQYFGPGTRLTVL.

This clonotype was counted between two and nine times. The rearrangement joins TRBV27 to TRBJ1-1, with D tentatively TRBD1 (5 bases). The V end was cut by 3 bases, the J end by 0 bases, with 8 bases between. The CDR3 is 14 amino acids. CDR1 is MNHEY and CDR2 is SMNVEV in the germline V gene (reference sequence). In DNA form, the CDR3 reads TGTGCCAGCAGTTTGGGCAGGGTGAACACTGAAGCTTTCTTT. Residues: CASSLGRVNTEAFF.

The table lists this clonotype with a few counts. The V and J genes are TRBV7-2 and TRBJ1-1; TRBD1 matches at 7 bases. The CDR3 is 14 amino acids. Germline lookup yields CDR1 SGHTA and CDR2 FQGNSA. V trimming: 5 bases; J trimming: 1 base; junction bases outside the gene matches: 4. In nucleotides, the CDR3 is TGTGCCAGCAGCATGGACAGGTGGAACACTGAAGCTTTCTTT. Its protein product is CASSMDRWNTEAFF.

V is TRBV10-3 and J is TRBJ2-2; the match to TRBD1 covers 8 bases. The germline V gene encodes CDR1 ENHRY and CDR2 SYGVKD. This CDR3 has 14 residues. The junction had 3 bases not matched to a gene; V was cut back by 8 bases and J by 1 base. CDR3 sequence (DNA): TGTGCCATCTCGGGGACAGGGAACACCGGGGAGCTGTTTTTT. This encodes CAISGTGNTGELFF.

The chain joins TRBV10-1 to TRBJ1-1; D may be TRBD1 (5 bases). Germline CDR1 WNHNN, CDR2 SYGVQD (reference sequence). This CDR3 has 12 amino acids. Between the trimmed V and J ends, which lost 4 bases and 4 bases, there was a span of 7 bases. CDR3 nucleotide sequence: TGCGCCAGCAGTGCGGGGGGCACTGAAGCTTTCTTT. Its protein is CASSAGGTEAFF.

The chain recombines TRBV6-5 with TRBJ2-7; no definite D call. The CDR3 runs 13 residues. V lost 0 bases and J lost 6, with 9 bases in between. CDR1 is MNHEY, CDR2 SVGAGI, per germline. The CDR3 region is CASSYSYYVEQYF. The CDR3, as DNA: TGTGCCAGCAGTTACTCATATTACGTCGAGCAGTACTTC.

The chain couples TRBV6-1 to TRBJ2-5; possible D gene TRBD1, 6 bases. This CDR3 is 15 amino acids long. Germline V gene data show CDR1 as MNHNS and CDR2 as SASEGT. V lost 4 bases and J 4 bases, leaving 16 bases between the germline ends. CDR3 bases: TGTGCCAGCAGTGCCGCAGGGACATCGGGAGAGACCCAGTACTTC. Its protein product is CASSAAGTSGETQYF.

This clonotype was seen a handful of times. The chain joins TRBV20-1 to TRBJ2-3; TRBD2 matches 8 bases. CDR1 and CDR2 (germline): DFQATT, SNEGSKA (reference sequence). Trimming removed 5 bases from V and 2 bases from J; junction bases left unmatched: 6. The CDR3 extends over 14 amino acids. The CDR3 DNA follows: TGCAGTGCTTACAAGCGGGGGCCCACAGATACGCAGTATTTT. It specifies CSAYKRGPTDTQYF.

The chain is built from TRBV28 and TRBJ2-7, with D perhaps matching TRBD1 (8 bases). V was clipped by 6 bases and J by 9 bases, with 18 bases between them. Germline V gene sequence: CDR1 MDHEN, CDR2 SYDVKM. The CDR3 has 13 residues. CDR3 DNA sequence: TGTGCCAGCAGGGACAGGGAGGGGAATGCGCAGTACTTC. This codes for CASRDREGNAQYF.

The rearrangement links TRBV15 to TRBJ2-1; 13 positions match TRBD2. Germline lookup yields CDR1 LNHNV and CDR2 YYDKDF (reference sequence). The CDR3 extends over 14 amino acids. V lost 9 bases and J lost 10; bases outside the gene matches: 9. The CDR3 loop reads CATTPGLAGREQFF. The CDR3 coding sequence is TGTGCCACGACCCCGGGACTAGCGGGAAGGGAGCAGTTCTTC. The complete variable domain, with remaining parts taken from reference TRBV15 and TRBJ2-1, reads DAMVIQNPRYQVTQFGKPVTLSCSQTLNHNVMYWYQQKSSQAPKLLFHYYDKDFNNEADTPDNFQSRRPNTSFCFLDIRSPGLGDTAMYLCATTPGLAGREQFFGPGTRLTVL.

This clonotype was observed a few times. This chain joins TRBV24-1 and TRBJ1-2; maybe TRBD1 (5 bases). This CDR3 region has 14 residues. Germline CDR1 KGHDR, CDR2 SFDVKD. Trimming removed 4 bases at V and 7 bases at J, with 15 bases between. DNA for the CDR3: TGTGCCACCAGTGACCCTCGGGGGGAGCTTGGCTACACCTTC. It specifies CATSDPRGELGYTF.

The V call is TRBV12-3 or TRBV12-4, the J call TRBJ1-6; D remains unclear. The germline V and J ends were trimmed by 6 bases and 11 bases, with 11 bases remaining between them. The CDR3 is 12 residues long. The CDR3 DNA is TGTGCCAGCAGCCCTATGGGTCCACCCCTCCACTTT. Translating gives CASSPMGPPLHF.

This chain joins TRBV2 and TRBJ1-2; tentatively, D is TRBD1 (5 bases). The CDR3 is 15 amino acids. In germline, CDR1 is SNHLY, CDR2 FYNNEI. V was trimmed by 7 bases and J by 4 bases, leaving 19 bases between them. CDR3 coding DNA: TGTGCCAGCAATCGCGTGGAAGGGGACGTCTATGGCTACACCTTC. Its translation: CASNRVEGDVYGYTF.

The rearrangement links TRBV7-9 to TRBJ1-6, with TRBD1 as a possible D gene (5 bases). V lost 5 bases and J lost 13, with 15 bases in between. Germline-derived CDR1 and CDR2 are SEHNR and FQNEAQ (reference sequence). CDR3 length: 13 residues. Here the CDR3 DNA reads TGTGCCAGCAGCGACGCAGGGTCTTCGCCCCTCCACTTT. Amino acids: CASSDAGSSPLHF. Full variable domain (outside the CDR3, taken from reference TRBV7-9 and TRBJ1-6): DTGVSQNPRHKITKRGQNVTFRCDPISEHNRLYWYRQTLGQGPEFLTYFQNEAQLEKSRLLSDRFSAERPKGSFSTLEIQRTEQGDSAMYLCASSDAGSSPLHFGNGTRLTVT.

The rearrangement links TRBV7-2 to TRBJ2-1; no definite D call. Trimming removed 1 base from V and 9 bases from J, with 10 bases in between. The germline V gene encodes CDR1 SGHTA and CDR2 FQGNSA. The CDR3 consists of 13 residues. The chain's CDR3 is CASSLGGAGEQFF. Written as DNA, the CDR3 is TGTGCCAGCAGCTTAGGTGGTGCTGGTGAGCAGTTCTTC.

This clonotype has more than one count but fewer than ten. The rearrangement joins TRBV6-1 to TRBJ2-3; 8 positions match TRBD2. The length of the CDR3 is 15 residues. J lost 4 bases, V lost 5 bases, and 8 bases had no gene match. The V gene's germline CDR1 is MNHNS and CDR2 SASEGT. This CDR3 reads CASSRSGSGPDTQYF. The CDR3 DNA is TGTGCCAGCAGTCGCAGCGGGAGTGGTCCAGATACGCAGTATTTT.

The chain joins TRBV19 to TRBJ2-7; perhaps TRBD1 as D (6 bases). Germline-derived CDR1 and CDR2 are LNHDA and SQIVND (reference sequence). The CDR3 totals 12 residues. V was pared by 10 bases and J by 4 bases, with 14 bases between. CDR3 residues: CATSDSRYEQYF. As DNA, the CDR3 is TGTGCCACCTCGGACAGTCGGTACGAGCAGTACTTC.

This chain uses TRBV7-2 with TRBJ1-5, with 7 positions matching TRBD1. The CDR3 is 14 amino acids. Germline V gene lookup returns CDR1 SGHTA and CDR2 FQGNSA. Trimming took 4 bases from V and 7 from J; bases not matched to a gene: 7. This chain's CDR3 is CASSSGQAVQPQHF. CDR3 coding DNA: TGTGCCAGCAGCTCAGGACAGGCTGTGCAGCCCCAGCATTTT.

The V and J genes are TRBV20-1 and TRBJ1-1; D is unclear. V was clipped by 3 bases and J by 8 bases, with 13 bases between them. The CDR3 spans 12 residues. The germline gives CDR1 DFQATT, CDR2 SNEGSKA (reference sequence). In nucleotides, the CDR3 is TGCAGTGCTAGCGGGGTCGGAAGCGAAGCTTTCTTT. Translation gives CSASGVGSEAFF.

The chain carries TRBV10-1 and TRBJ1-2; D not certain. Germline CDR1 is WNHNN and CDR2 is SYGVQD (reference sequence). V lost 10 bases and J 8 bases, leaving 5 bases between the germline ends. CDR3 length equals 8 residues. The CDR3 region has the DNA TGCGCCATCAGCGGCTACACCTTC. It specifies CAISGYTF.

This chain joins TRBV6-1 and TRBJ1-1, with a possible D match to TRBD1 (5 bases). V was pared by 4 bases and J by 2 bases, with 5 bases between. CDR3 length: 12 amino acids. Germline assignment: CDR1 MNHNS and CDR2 SASEGT. DNA of the CDR3: TGTGCCAGCAGTGGGGACAACACTGAAGCTTTCTTT. Amino acids: CASSGDNTEAFF.